This record looks at one T cell receptor (beta chain) sequence and its context. Generated by immunoSEQ multiplex PCR, the TCRdb table keeps only in-frame clones and is missing some. Among 310,000 or so clones listed, 88% were seen once. The data derive from a study of blood T cell repertoires in COVID-19. The CDR3 sequence is 15 residues long. Trimming took off 3 bases at V and 3 bases at J, with 15 bases between the two ends. Germline V lookup: CDR1 ENHRY, CDR2 SYGVKD. V usage is TRBV10-3 and J usage is TRBJ2-7; D is ambiguous. Sequencing was carried out using peripheral blood. This clonotype originated in a woman in her thirties with COVID-19, enrolled during active disease. The CDR3 nucleotides read TGTGCCATCAGTGAAGTCGATCGGGTGGGCTACGAGCAGTACTTC. Translated: CAISEVDRVGYEQYF.